This T cell receptor beta chain was profiled in a study of cytomegalovirus exposure and HLA in healthy donors. Study as a whole: Researchers found that roughly 81% of over 350 genotyped donors fell within the Caucasian-associated ancestry cluster. Findings and caveats of the study: It was in a later analysis that TCR association rates were seen to vary by HLA locus, highest for DRB1 and lowest for HLA-C. In vitro assays verified that three CMV-associated chains recognized CMV antigens specifically. Altogether, some 160 TCR beta chains were recorded as cytomegalovirus-associated.

PCR used 60 Vbeta primers and 13 Jbeta primers. TCRdb keeps only in-frame clones here, not all; method: immunoSEQ multiplex PCR. The sample lists 150,000 to 170,000 clones, 60% to 80% occurring once. Termini included, the CDR3 measures 15 amino acids. Regarding this clone: Its antigen is as yet unknown. The DNA is omitted, as the CDR3 cannot be located on it reliably, and the CDR3 follows TCRdb's listing.

This receptor was identified in a man younger than 40 in good health and CMV-seropositive. The sequenced sample was PBMCs. The gene calls are TRBV21-1 and TRBJ1-5. TRBV21-1 corresponds to a pseudogene. CDR3 amino acids: CASSLWGGGNQPQHF.